This T cell receptor (beta chain) was found in a study of T cell responses to AZD1222 COVID-19 vaccine. A note on this clone: Antigen unknown.

Overall study results and limits: Clonal diversity may have been underestimated in mostly white British donors. Spike-wide coverage was observed for vaccine-associated CD4 TCRs, with dominant responses at 160-218 and 743-854. Spike-specific TCR breadth and depth rose after two AZD1222 doses. The study reported that nearly half of spike-specific TCRs target unmutated variant regions.

Method: immunoSEQ multiplex PCR; TCRdb's copy keeps in-frame clones and lacks some. This table has over 95,000 clones, approximately 87% appearing once. V gave up 3 bases and J gave up 4 bases, with 6 bases separating them. Germline V lookup: CDR1 DFQATT, CDR2 SNEGSKA (reference sequence). The CDR3 has 11 residues. The specimen comprised peripheral blood, sampled on day 0 of AZD1222 vaccination. This clonotype was obtained from an adult in good health. The chain links TRBV20-1 to TRBJ1-1, with D perhaps matching TRBD1 (5 bases). In DNA form, the CDR3 reads TGCAGTGCTAGCGGGGGCACTGAAGCTTTCTTT. Encoded protein: CSASGGTEAFF.